These 6 T cell receptor beta chains share one sample of origin, sequenced in a study of shared clonotypes between healthy human individuals. Produced via immunoSEQ multiplex PCR; TCRdb's table is partial and in-frame only. The sample contains around 2,000,000 clones, over 85% of which appear only once. Sequenced material: naive CD4+ T cells sorted from blood. Regarding subset: CD45RA+ positively selected. Receptors originate from a man in his late teens or twenties in good health.

The chain couples TRBV2 to TRBJ2-7; 11 bases match TRBD1. Unmatched junction bases numbered 2, after V lost 4 bases and J lost 0 bases. The CDR3 length is 15 residues. CDR1 is SNHLY, CDR2 FYNNEI, per germline. The CDR3 DNA reads TGTGCCAGCAGTGGCGGGACAGGGGGCTCCTACGAGCAGTACTTC. Its translation: CASSGGTGGSYEQYF.

Details on this clone: The identical CDR3 is also encoded by other nucleotide sequences in the sample. This rearrangement joins TRBV30 to TRBJ1-3, with D unresolved. CDR1 GTSNPN and CDR2 SVGIG come from the germline V gene (reference sequence). V dropped 3 bases and J dropped 6 bases, with 3 bases sitting between them. The CDR3 sequence is 10 residues long. CDR3 amino acids: CAWSENTIYF. DNA of the CDR3: TGTGCCTGGAGCGAAAACACCATATATTTT.

This clone appeared a single time. The chain links TRBV7-9 to TRBJ2-2, with 10 positions matching TRBD1. Germline CDR1 reads SEHNR; CDR2 reads FQNEAQ (reference sequence). The V gene end was trimmed by 3 bases and the J gene end by 6 bases; junction bases not matched to a gene: 4. The CDR3 runs 15 residues. CDR3 sequence: CASSFRDRGSGELFF. The CDR3 nucleotides read TGTGCCAGCAGCTTCAGGGACAGGGGATCCGGGGAGCTGTTTTTT. Supplemented by reference TRBV7-9 and TRBJ2-2, the full variable domain reads DTGVSQNPRHKITKRGQNVTFRCDPISEHNRLYWYRQTLGQGPEFLTYFQNEAQLEKSRLLSDRFSAERPKGSFSTLEIQRTEQGDSAMYLCASSFRDRGSGELFFGEGSRLTVL.

The genes are TRBV30 and TRBJ2-1; 7 bases map to TRBD1. The CDR3 extends over 12 amino acids. V gave up 8 bases and J gave up 4 bases; unmatched junction bases: 5. Per germline, CDR1 GTSNPN and CDR2 SVGIG (reference sequence). This chain's CDR3 is CAQRQGYNEQFF. CDR3 nucleotide sequence: TGTGCCCAAAGACAGGGATACAATGAGCAGTTCTTC.

Only one count was recorded for this clone. This rearrangement joins TRBV7-2 to TRBJ1-2; TRBD1 might be the D (5 bases). The germline V and J ends were trimmed by 2 bases and 10 bases, with 11 bases remaining between them. The germline gives CDR1 SGHTA, CDR2 FQGNSA. This CDR3 spans 12 amino acids. The CDR3 sequence is CASSLYGGDYTF. DNA for the CDR3: TGTGCCAGCAGCTTATACGGGGGTGACTACACCTTC.

The chain has TRBV25-1 and TRBJ2-7, with TRBD1 as a possible D gene (5 bases). Germline assignment: CDR1 MGHDK and CDR2 SYGVNS. Between the trimmed V and J ends, which lost 6 bases and 3 bases, there was a span of 6 bases. The CDR3 is made up of 11 amino acids. DNA for the CDR3: TGTGCCAGCAGCAGGGTCTACGAGCAGTACTTC. Translating it yields CASSRVYEQYF.